Listed below are T cell receptor beta chains from one sample, sequenced in a study of blood T cell repertoires in COVID-19. Profiling relied on immunoSEQ multiplex PCR, and the TCRdb table lists in-frame clones only, not all of them. This sample has more than 95,000 clones, with approximately 81% found just once. Sequenced material: peripheral blood. These receptors were obtained from a man aged 55-75 years with acute or convalescent COVID-19. The CDR3 runs from the conserved cysteine through the conserved F or W. D genes are given only for firm matches. Expanded clones are given a class, and other clones once, few, many or no size at all.

J gene | V gene | clone size | D gene | CDR3 DNA | CDR3 protein
TRBJ1-1 | TRBV28 | - | TRBD1 | TGTGCCAGCAGTACTCAGGGGGTCGTGAGGGGGACTGAAGCTTTCTTT | CASSTQGVVRGTEAFF
TRBJ2-6 | TRBV4-1 | few | - | TGCGCCAGCAGCCAAGATGCGGTCTTCGGGGCCAACGTCCTGACTTTC | CASSQDAVFGANVLTF
TRBJ2-1 | TRBV5-4 | once | - | TGTGCCAGCAGCCGGAGACAGCGCGATGAGCAGTTCTTC | CASSRRQRDEQFF
TRBJ2-5 | TRBV29-1 | - | TRBD2 | TGCAGCGTTGATCCCAGACTAGCGCAGGAGACCCAGTACTTC | CSVDPRLAQETQYF
TRBJ1-2 | TRBV25-1 | - | TRBD1 | TGTGCCAGCAGTGATTCCGGGACAGGGTGGGCTAACTATGGCTACACCTTC | CASSDSGTGWANYGYTF
TRBJ1-5 | TRBV27 | - | - | TGTGCCAGCAGTTTACTTCGGGGCAATCAGCCCCAGCATTTT | CASSLLRGNQPQHF
TRBJ1-1 | TRBV5-1 | - | - | TGCGCCAGCAACACCGGGGAGGCGAGGAACACTGAAGCTTTCTTT | CASNTGEARNTEAFF
TRBJ1-6 | TRBV7-8 | - | TRBD1 | TGTGCCAGCAGCACAACAGGGGGGCGTTCACCCCTCCACTTT | CASSTTGGRSPLHF
TRBJ1-1 | TRBV14 | - | - | TGTGCCAGCAGCCTAACCGGGACACTGAACACTGAAGCTTTCTTT | CASSLTGTLNTEAFF
TRBJ1-2 | TRBV5-4 | - | - | TGTGCCAGCAGCTTGGGGAGGGGCTATGGCTACACCTTC | CASSLGRGYGYTF
TRBJ2-2 | TRBV24-1 | - | TRBD2 | TGTGCCACCAGTGCCCTATCACTAGCGGGGGAGAACACCGGGGAGCTGTTTTTT | CATSALSLAGENTGELFF
TRBJ1-6 | TRBV6-5 | - | TRBD1 | TGTGCCAGCAGCCCGGACAGGGGGTCACCCCTCCACTTT | CASSPDRGSPLHF
TRBJ2-7 | TRBV7-2 | - | - | TGTGCCAGCAGCTTACGACTCCTTCACTCCTACGAGCAGTACTTC | CASSLRLLHSYEQYF
TRBJ2-7 | TRBV5-6 | few | - | TGTGCCAGCAGCTTATCTACAGGGACACAGCAGTACTTC | CASSLSTGTQQYF
TRBJ2-7 | TRBV3-1/TRBV3-2 | few | - | TGTGCCAGCAGCCAGCGGAGGGGGCGTAGGGACGAGCAGTACTTC | CASSQRRGRRDEQYF
TRBJ2-2 | TRBV14 | few | - | TGTGCCAGCAGCGAGCGGTACACCGGGGAGCTGTTTTTT | CASSERYTGELFF
TRBJ1-6 | TRBV4-1 | - | TRBD1 | TGCGCCAGCAGCCAAGAAAGGGGGCAGAGTTCACCCCTCCACTTT | CASSQERGQSSPLHF
TRBJ2-1 | TRBV5-1 | - | TRBD2 | TGCGCCAGCAGCAACGAACTAGCGGGAGGGAACAATGAGCAGTTCTTC | CASSNELAGGNNEQFF
TRBJ1-2 | TRBV7-3 | - | - | TGTGCCAGCAGCTTAACACTGGCAGGGAATGACTACACCTTC | CASSLTLAGNDYTF
TRBJ2-1 | TRBV9 | once | TRBD2 | TGTGCCAGCAGCACTAGCGGGAAAAATGAGCAGTTCTTC | CASSTSGKNEQFF
TRBJ1-2 | TRBV30 | - | TRBD1 | TGTGCCTGGAGTGTTACAGGGGAACTTAATTATGGCTACACCTTC | CAWSVTGELNYGYTF
TRBJ2-5 | TRBV7-3 | - | - | TGTGCCAGCAGCTTAGGACACTCGGCTAGAGAGACCCAGTACTTC | CASSLGHSARETQYF
TRBJ2-1 | TRBV6-5 | once | TRBD2 | TGTGCCAGCAGTTACTCGACTAGCGGGCTATACAATGAGCAGTTCTTC | CASSYSTSGLYNEQFF
TRBJ2-2 | TRBV3-1/TRBV3-2 | - | - | TGTGCCAGCCGAATACGAACAGGGAGAACCGGGGAGCTGTTTTTT | CASRIRTGRTGELFF
TRBJ1-1 | TRBV12-3/TRBV12-4 | - | - | TGTGCCAGCAGGCGGGGGGCGGGCCGCGAAGCTTTCTTT | CASRRGAGREAFF